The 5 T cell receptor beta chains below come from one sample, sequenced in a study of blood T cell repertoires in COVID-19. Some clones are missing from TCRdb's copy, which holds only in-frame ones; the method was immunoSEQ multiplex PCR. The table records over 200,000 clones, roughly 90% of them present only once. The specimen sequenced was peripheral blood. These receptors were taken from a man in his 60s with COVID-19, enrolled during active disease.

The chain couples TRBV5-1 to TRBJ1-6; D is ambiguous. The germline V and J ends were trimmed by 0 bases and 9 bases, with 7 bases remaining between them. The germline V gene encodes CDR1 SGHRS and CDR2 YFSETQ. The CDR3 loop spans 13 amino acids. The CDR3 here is CASSLAEGSPLHF. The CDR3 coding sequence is TGCGCCAGCAGCTTGGCCGAGGGTTCACCCCTCCACTTT.

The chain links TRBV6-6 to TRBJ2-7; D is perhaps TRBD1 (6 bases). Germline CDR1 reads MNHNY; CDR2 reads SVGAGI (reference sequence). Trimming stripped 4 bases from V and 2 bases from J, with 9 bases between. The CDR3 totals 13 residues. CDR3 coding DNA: TGTGCCAGCAGTTGGGACACCACCTACGAGCAGTACTTC. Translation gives CASSWDTTYEQYF.

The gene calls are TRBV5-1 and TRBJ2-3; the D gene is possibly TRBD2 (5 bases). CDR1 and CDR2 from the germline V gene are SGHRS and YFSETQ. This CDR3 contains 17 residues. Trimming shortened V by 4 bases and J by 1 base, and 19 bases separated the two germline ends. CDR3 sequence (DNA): TGCGCCAGCAGCCGGGGAGATTGGGAGCGACGCACAGATACGCAGTATTTT. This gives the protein CASSRGDWERRTDTQYF.

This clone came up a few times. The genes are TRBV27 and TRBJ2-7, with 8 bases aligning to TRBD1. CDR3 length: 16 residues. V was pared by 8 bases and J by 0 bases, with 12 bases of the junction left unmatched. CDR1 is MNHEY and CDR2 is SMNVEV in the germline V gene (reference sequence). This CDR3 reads CASLTRDRRSSYEQYF. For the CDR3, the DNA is TGTGCCAGCTTAACTCGGGACAGGAGGAGCTCCTACGAGCAGTACTTC.

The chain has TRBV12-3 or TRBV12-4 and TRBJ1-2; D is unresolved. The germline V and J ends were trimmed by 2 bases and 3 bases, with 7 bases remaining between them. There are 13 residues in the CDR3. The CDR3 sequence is CASSLSEHYGYTF. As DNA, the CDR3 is TGTGCCAGCAGTTTAAGCGAACACTATGGCTACACCTTC.